Each of the 4 T cell receptor beta chains below was sequenced from the same sample in a study of blood T cell repertoires in COVID-19. TCRdb's table, derived via immunoSEQ multiplex PCR, lists solely in-frame clones and lacks some. The sample shows some 220,000 clones, more than 65% of them seen only once. Specimen: peripheral blood. These receptor sequences come from a middle-aged man with active or convalescent COVID-19.

The chain couples TRBV4-3 to TRBJ1-6, with D perhaps TRBD1 (6 bases). Trimming left V 1 base short and J 6 bases short, with 16 bases between. CDR1 LGHNA and CDR2 YSLEER come from the germline V gene. The CDR3 is 17 amino acids. The CDR3 DNA is TGCGCCAGCAGCCAAGGCGGGCAGGGGAACTTTAATTCACCCCTCCACTTT. Translation gives CASSQGGQGNFNSPLHF.

This chain links TRBV5-5 with TRBJ2-3; tentatively, D is TRBD1 (5 bases). Germline V gene data show CDR1 as SGHKS and CDR2 as YYEKEE (reference sequence). The length of the CDR3 is 14 residues. V shed 1 base and J shed 4 bases, with 10 bases lying between them. The CDR3 region has the DNA TGTGCCAGCAGCTTGACACCAGGGTCAGATACGCAGTATTTT. As protein: CASSLTPGSDTQYF.

This clone has just one count. This chain uses TRBV7-6 with TRBJ1-2; 7 bases map to TRBD1. J lost 5 bases, V lost 1 base, and 1 base had no gene match. Germline CDR1 SGHVS, CDR2 FNYEAQ. CDR3 size: 13 residues. Here the CDR3 DNA reads TGTGCCAGCAGCTTAGGGACAGGTTATGGCTACACCTTC. Residues: CASSLGTGYGYTF.

The CDR3 DNA is TGCGCCAGCAGCCAAGCGGACAGGGCGAACACCGGGGAGCTGTTTTTT. Its protein is CASSQADRANTGELFF. The chain joins TRBV4-1 to TRBJ2-2, with TRBD1 matching 8 bases. The CDR3 spans 16 residues. The ends lost 1 base at V and 0 bases at J; junction bases unmatched: 1. The germline V gene has CDR1 MGHRA and CDR2 YSYEKL.